The present entry profiles one T cell receptor beta chain with its context. What it recognizes is unknown. The V gene's germline CDR1 is MDHEN and CDR2 SYDVKM. V dropped 2 bases and J dropped 0 bases, with 6 bases sitting between them. The CDR3 sequence is 14 residues long. Treatment indicated: oral pan-JAK inhibitor, 5-10 mg twice daily. Sorting of PBMCs yielded the CD4+ and CD8+ T cells. The authors extracted RNA and reverse transcribed it into cDNA as the sequencing template. Assay used: immunoSEQ multiplex PCR; TCRdb lists only in-frame clones, some missing. This sample has around 270,000 clones, with over 45% found just once. These data originate in a study of CD8+ T cells in alopecia areata. Study-wide findings and caveats: Scalp clonality and expanded CD8+ clones among the top 100 fell significantly with tofacitinib. Mice gave a clearer picture of TCR sharing than patients did, possibly for HLA-related reasons.

Here the sequenced sample was CD4+ T cells sorted from blood, taken at week 24, from a patient treated with tofacitinib. The chain is built from TRBV28 and TRBJ2-3, with a possible D match to TRBD2 (5 bases). The sequence derives from a human donor with alopecia areata. The CDR3 DNA is TGTGCCAGCAGTTTAACGGGGAGCACAGATACGCAGTATTTT. Translation gives CASSLTGSTDTQYF.